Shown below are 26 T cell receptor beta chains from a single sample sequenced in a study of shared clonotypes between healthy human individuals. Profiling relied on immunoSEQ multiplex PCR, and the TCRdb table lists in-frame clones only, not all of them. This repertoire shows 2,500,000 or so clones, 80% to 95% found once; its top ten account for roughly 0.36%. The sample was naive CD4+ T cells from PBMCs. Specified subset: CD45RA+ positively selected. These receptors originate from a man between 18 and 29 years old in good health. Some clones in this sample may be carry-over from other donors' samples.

The CDR3 sequence: CANTPDGGNYGYTF. In DNA form, the CDR3 reads TGTGCCAACACTCCGGACGGGGGTAACTATGGCTACACCTTC. The chain employs TRBV21-1 and TRBJ1-2. TRBV21-1 represents a pseudogene. This CDR3 contains 14 residues.

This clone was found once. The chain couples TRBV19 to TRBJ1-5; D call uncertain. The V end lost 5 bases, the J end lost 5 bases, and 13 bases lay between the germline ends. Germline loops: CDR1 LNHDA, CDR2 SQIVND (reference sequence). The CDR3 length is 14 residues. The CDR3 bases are TGTGCCAGTAGTCAATTGGGCTTTTATCAGCCCCAGCATTTT. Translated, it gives CASSQLGFYQPQHF.

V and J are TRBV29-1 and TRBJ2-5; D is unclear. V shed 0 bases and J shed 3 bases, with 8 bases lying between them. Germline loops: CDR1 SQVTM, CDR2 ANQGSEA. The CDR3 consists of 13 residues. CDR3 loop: CSVEDLKEETQYF. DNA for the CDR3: TGCAGCGTTGAAGATTTAAAGGAAGAGACCCAGTACTTC.

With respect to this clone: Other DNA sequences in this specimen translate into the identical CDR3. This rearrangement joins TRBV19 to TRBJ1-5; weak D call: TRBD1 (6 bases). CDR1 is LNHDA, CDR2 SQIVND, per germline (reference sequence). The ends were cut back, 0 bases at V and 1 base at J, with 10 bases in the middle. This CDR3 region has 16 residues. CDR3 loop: CASSIDWQGSNQPQHF. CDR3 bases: TGTGCCAGTAGTATAGATTGGCAGGGGAGCAATCAGCCCCAGCATTTT. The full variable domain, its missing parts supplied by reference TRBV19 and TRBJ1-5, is DGGITQSPKYLFRKEGQNVTLSCEQNLNHDAMYWYRQDPGQGLRLIYYSQIVNDFQKGDIAEGYSVSREKKESFPLTVTSAQKNPTAFYLCASSIDWQGSNQPQHFGDGTRLSIL.

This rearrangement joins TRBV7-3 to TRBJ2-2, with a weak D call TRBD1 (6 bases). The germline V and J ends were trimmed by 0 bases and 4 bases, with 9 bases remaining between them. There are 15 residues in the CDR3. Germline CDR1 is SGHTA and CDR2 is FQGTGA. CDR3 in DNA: TGTGCCAGCAGCTTAACGGCAGGGGTCACCGGGGAGCTGTTTTTT. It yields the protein CASSLTAGVTGELFF.

The CDR3 sequence: CASSKLPGPKGEKLFF. CDR3 nucleotide sequence: TGTGCCAGTAGCAAACTCCCGGGGCCGAAAGGGGAAAAACTGTTTTTT. This chain joins TRBV19 and TRBJ1-4; the D gene is possibly TRBD1 (5 bases). Germline V gives CDR1 LNHDA, CDR2 SQIVND (reference sequence). CDR3 length equals 16 residues. V was trimmed by 6 bases and J by 8 bases, leaving 22 bases between them.

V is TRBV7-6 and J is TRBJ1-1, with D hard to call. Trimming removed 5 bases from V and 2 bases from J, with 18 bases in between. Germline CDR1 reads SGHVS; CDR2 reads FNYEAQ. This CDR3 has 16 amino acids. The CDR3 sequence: CASSLISRLSNTEAFF. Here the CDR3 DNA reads TGTGCCAGCAGCCTTATTTCTAGACTATCCAACACTGAAGCTTTCTTT.

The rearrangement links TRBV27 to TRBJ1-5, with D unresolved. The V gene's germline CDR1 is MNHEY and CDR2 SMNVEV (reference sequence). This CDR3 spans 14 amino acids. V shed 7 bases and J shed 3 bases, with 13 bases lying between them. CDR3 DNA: TGTGCCAGCACGTCCAATTCCTTCAATCAGCCCCAGCATTTT. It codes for CASTSNSFNQPQHF.

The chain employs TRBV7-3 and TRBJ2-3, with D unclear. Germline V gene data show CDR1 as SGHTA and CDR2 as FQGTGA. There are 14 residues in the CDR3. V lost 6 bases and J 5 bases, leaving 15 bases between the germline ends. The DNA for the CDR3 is TGTGCCAGCAGTTTAGACCGGACCAGAGATACGCAGTATTTT. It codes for CASSLDRTRDTQYF.

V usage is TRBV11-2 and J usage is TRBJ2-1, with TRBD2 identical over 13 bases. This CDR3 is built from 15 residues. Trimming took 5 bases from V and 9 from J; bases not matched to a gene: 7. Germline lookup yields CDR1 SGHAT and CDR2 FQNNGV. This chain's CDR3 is CASSRSGTSGIEQFF. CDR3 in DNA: TGTGCCAGCAGCCGATCCGGGACTAGCGGGATTGAGCAGTTCTTC.

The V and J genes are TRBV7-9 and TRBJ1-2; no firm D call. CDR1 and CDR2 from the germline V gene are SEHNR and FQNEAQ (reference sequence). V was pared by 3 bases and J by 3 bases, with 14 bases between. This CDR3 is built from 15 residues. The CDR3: CASSFGQVLDYGYTF. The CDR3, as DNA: TGTGCCAGCAGCTTCGGTCAGGTGTTAGACTATGGCTACACCTTC.

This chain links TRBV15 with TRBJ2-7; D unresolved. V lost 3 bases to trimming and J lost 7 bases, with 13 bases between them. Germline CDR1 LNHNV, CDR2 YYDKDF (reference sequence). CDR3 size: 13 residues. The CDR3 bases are TGTGCCACCAGCAGCCCCCCCTGGGTTGAGCAGTACTTC. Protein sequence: CATSSPPWVEQYF.

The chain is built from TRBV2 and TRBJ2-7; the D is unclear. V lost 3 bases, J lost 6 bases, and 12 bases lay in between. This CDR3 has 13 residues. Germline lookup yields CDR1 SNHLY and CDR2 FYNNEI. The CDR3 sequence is CASSDLTFLEQYF. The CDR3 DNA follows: TGTGCCAGCAGTGACTTGACTTTCCTCGAGCAGTACTTC.

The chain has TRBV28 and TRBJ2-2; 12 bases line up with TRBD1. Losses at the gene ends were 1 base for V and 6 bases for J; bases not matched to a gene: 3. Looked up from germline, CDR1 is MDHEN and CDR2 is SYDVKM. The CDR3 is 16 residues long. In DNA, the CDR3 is TGTGCCAGCAGTTTATCGGGACAGGGGGCGTCCGGGGAGCTGTTTTTT. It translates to CASSLSGQGASGELFF.

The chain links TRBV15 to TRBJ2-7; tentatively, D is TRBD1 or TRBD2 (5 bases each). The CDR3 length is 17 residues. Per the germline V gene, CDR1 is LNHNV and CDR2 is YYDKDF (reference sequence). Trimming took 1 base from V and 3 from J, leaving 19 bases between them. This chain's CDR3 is CATSRGVGVATYYEQYF. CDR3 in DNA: TGTGCCACCAGCAGAGGGGTGGGGGTTGCAACCTACTACGAGCAGTACTTC. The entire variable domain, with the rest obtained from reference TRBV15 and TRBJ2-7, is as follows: DAMVIQNPRYQVTQFGKPVTLSCSQTLNHNVMYWYQQKSSQAPKLLFHYYDKDFNNEADTPDNFQSRRPNTSFCFLDIRSPGLGDTAMYLCATSRGVGVATYYEQYFGPGTRLTVT.

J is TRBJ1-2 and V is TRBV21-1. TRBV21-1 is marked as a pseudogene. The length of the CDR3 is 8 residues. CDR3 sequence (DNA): TGTGCCAGCAGATGCTACACCTTC. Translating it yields CASRCYTF.

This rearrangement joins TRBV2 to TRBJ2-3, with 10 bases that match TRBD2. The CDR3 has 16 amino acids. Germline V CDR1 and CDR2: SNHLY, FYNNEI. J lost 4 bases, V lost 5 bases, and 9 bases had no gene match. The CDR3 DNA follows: TGTGCCAGCAGTCTACTAGCGGGAAACAGTGCAGATACGCAGTATTTT. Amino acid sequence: CASSLLAGNSADTQYF. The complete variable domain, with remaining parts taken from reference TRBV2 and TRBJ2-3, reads EPEVTQTPSHQVTQMGQEVILRCVPISNHLYFYWYRQILGQKVEFLVSFYNNEISEKSEIFDDQFSVERPDGSNFTLKIRSTKLEDSAMYFCASSLLAGNSADTQYFGPGTRLTVL.

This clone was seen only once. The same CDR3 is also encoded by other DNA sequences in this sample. The CDR3 sequence: CASSLSRDQPQHF. The CDR3 DNA follows: TGTGCCAGCAGCTTAAGTAGGGATCAGCCCCAGCATTTT. The chain couples TRBV7-2 to TRBJ1-5, with D uncertain. This CDR3 is built from 13 residues. Per germline, CDR1 SGHTA and CDR2 FQGNSA. The V end was cut by 2 bases, the J end by 5 bases, with 7 bases between. Supplemented by reference TRBV7-2 and TRBJ1-5, the full variable domain reads GAGVSQSPSNKVTEKGKDVELRCDPISGHTALYWYRQSLGQGLEFLIYFQGNSAPDKSGLPSDRFSAERTGGSVSTLTIQRTQQEDSAVYLCASSLSRDQPQHFGDGTRLSIL.

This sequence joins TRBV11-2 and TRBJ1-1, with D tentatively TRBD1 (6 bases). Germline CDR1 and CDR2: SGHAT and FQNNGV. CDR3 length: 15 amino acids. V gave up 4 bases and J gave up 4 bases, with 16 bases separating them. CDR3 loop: CASSSIGQGSTEAFF. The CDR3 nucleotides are TGTGCCAGCAGCTCAATCGGGCAGGGGTCCACTGAAGCTTTCTTT.

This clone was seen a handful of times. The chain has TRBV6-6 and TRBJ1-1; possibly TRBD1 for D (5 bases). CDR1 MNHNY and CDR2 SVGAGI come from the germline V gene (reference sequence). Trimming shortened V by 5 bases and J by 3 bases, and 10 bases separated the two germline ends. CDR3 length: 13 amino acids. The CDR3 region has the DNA TGTGCCAGCAGTATTTCGACAGACACTGAAGCTTTCTTT. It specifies CASSISTDTEAFF.

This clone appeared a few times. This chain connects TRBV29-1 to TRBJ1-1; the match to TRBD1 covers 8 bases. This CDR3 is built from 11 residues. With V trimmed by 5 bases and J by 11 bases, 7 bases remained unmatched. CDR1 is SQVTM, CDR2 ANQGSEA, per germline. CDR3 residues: CSVSRDRRAFF. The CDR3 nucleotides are TGCAGCGTTTCGCGGGACAGGAGGGCTTTCTTT.

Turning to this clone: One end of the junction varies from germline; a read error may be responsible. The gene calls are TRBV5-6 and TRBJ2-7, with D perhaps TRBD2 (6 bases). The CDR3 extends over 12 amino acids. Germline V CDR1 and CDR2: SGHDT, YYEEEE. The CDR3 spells CASSLRVEGLSF. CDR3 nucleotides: TGTGCCAGCAGCTTGAGGGTGGAGGGGTTGTCGTTC.

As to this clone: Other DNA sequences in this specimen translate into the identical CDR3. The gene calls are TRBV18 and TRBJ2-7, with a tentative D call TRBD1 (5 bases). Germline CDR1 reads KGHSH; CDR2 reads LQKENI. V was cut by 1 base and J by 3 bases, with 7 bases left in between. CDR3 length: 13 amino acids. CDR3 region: CASSPLGDYEQYF. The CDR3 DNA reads TGTGCCAGCTCACCACTAGGGGACTACGAGCAGTACTTC.

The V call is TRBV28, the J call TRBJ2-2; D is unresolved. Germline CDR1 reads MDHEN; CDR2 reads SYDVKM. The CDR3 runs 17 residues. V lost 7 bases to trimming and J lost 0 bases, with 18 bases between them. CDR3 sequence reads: CASTIDPTATNTGELFF. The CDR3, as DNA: TGTGCCAGCACCATCGATCCTACAGCTACGAACACCGGGGAGCTGTTTTTT.

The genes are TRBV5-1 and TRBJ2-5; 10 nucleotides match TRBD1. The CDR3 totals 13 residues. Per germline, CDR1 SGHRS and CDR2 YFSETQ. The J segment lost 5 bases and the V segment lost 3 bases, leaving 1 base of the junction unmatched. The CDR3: CASSWDRGETQYF. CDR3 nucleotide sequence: TGCGCCAGCAGCTGGGACAGGGGTGAGACCCAGTACTTC. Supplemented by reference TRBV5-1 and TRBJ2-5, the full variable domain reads KAGVTQTPRYLIKTRGQQVTLSCSPISGHRSVSWYQQTPGQGLQFLFEYFSETQRNKGNFPGRFSGRQFSNSRSEMNVSTLELGDSALYLCASSWDRGETQYFGPGTRLLVL.

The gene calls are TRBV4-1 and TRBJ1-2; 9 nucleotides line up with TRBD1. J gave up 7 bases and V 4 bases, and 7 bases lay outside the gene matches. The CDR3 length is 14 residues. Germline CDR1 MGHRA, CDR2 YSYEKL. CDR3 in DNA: TGCGCCAGCAGCCGATACAGGGGGCCTCTTGGCTACACCTTC. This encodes CASSRYRGPLGYTF.